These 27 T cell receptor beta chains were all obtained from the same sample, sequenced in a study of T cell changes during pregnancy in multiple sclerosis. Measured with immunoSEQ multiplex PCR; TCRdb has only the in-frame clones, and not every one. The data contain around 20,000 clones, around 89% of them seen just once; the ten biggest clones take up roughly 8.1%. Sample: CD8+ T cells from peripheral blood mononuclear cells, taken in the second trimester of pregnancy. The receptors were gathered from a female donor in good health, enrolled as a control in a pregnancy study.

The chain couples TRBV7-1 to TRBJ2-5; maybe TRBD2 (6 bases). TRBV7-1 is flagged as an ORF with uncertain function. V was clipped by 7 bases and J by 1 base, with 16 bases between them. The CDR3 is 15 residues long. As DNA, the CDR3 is TGTGCCAGCATAAGGTGGGCGGGGCTCCAAGAGACCCAGTACTTC. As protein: CASIRWAGLQETQYF.

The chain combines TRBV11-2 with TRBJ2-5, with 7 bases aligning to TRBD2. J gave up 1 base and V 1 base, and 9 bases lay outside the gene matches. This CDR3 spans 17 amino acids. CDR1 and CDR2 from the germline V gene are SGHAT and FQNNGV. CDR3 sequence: CASSLGDYHSFQETQYF. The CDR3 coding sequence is TGTGCCAGCAGCTTAGGGGACTACCACTCCTTCCAAGAGACCCAGTACTTC.

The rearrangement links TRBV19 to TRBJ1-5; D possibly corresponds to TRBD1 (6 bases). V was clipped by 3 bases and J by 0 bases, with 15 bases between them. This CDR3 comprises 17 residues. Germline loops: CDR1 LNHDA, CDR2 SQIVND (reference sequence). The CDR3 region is CASSIPGADYSNQPQHF. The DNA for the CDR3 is TGTGCCAGTAGTATTCCAGGGGCGGATTATAGCAATCAGCCCCAGCATTTT. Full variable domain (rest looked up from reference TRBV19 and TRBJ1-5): DGGITQSPKYLFRKEGQNVTLSCEQNLNHDAMYWYRQDPGQGLRLIYYSQIVNDFQKGDIAEGYSVSREKKESFPLTVTSAQKNPTAFYLCASSIPGADYSNQPQHFGDGTRLSIL.

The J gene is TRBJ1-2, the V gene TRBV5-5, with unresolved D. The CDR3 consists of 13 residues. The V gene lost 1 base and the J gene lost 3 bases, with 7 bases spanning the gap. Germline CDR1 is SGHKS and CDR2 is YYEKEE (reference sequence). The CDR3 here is CASSLKSDYGYTF. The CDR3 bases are TGTGCCAGCAGCTTGAAGTCGGACTATGGCTACACCTTC.

The CDR3 DNA reads TGTGCCAGTAGTATAGAGGGACAGGATCAGCCCCAGCATTTT. It codes for CASSIEGQDQPQHF. This sequence joins TRBV19 and TRBJ1-5, with 8 bases lining up with TRBD1. Germline CDR1 and CDR2: LNHDA and SQIVND (reference sequence). After removal of 0 bases from V and 5 bases from J, the junction contained 0 bases not matched to a gene. The CDR3 runs to 14 residues. Variable domain in full (rest from reference TRBV19 and TRBJ1-5): DGGITQSPKYLFRKEGQNVTLSCEQNLNHDAMYWYRQDPGQGLRLIYYSQIVNDFQKGDIAEGYSVSREKKESFPLTVTSAQKNPTAFYLCASSIEGQDQPQHFGDGTRLSIL.

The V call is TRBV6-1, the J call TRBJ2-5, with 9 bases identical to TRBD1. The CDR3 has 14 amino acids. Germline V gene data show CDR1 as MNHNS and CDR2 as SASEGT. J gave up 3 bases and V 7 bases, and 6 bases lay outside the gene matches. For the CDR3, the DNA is TGTGCCAGCAAATTAAGGACAGGGGAAGAGACCCAGTACTTC. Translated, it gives CASKLRTGEETQYF.

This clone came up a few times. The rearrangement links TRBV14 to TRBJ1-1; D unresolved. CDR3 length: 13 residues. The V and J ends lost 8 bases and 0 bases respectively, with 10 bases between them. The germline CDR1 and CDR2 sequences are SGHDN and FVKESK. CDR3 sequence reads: CASGEFMNTEAFF. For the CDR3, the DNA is TGTGCCAGCGGGGAGTTCATGAACACTGAAGCTTTCTTT.

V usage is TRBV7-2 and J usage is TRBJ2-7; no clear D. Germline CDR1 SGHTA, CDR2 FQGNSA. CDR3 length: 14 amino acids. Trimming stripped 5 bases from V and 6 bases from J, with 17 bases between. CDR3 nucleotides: TGTGCCAGCAGCCCCCTTCTGAGTATCGGCGAGCAGTACTTC. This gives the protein CASSPLLSIGEQYF.

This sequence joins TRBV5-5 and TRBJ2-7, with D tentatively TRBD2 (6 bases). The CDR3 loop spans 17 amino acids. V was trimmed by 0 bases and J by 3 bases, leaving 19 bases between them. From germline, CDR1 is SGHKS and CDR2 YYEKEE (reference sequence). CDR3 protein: CASSLAGVEGPIYEQYF. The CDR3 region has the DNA TGTGCCAGCAGCTTGGCCGGTGTGGAGGGACCTATCTACGAGCAGTACTTC.

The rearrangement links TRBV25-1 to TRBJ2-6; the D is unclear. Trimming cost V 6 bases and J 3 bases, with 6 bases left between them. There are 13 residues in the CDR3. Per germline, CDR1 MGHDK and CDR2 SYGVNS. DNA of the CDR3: TGTGCCAGCAGCCTCGGTGGGGCCAACGTCCTGACTTTC. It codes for CASSLGGANVLTF.

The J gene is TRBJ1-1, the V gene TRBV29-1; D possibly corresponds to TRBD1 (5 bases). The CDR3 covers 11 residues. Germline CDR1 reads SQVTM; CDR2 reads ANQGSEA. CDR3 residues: CTTQDGGEAFF. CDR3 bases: TGCACCACGCAGGACGGGGGTGAAGCTTTCTTT.

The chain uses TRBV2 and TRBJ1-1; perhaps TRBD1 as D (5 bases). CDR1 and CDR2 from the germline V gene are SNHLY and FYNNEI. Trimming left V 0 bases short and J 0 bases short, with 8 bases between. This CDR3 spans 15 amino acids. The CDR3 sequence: CASSEAGHLNTEAFF. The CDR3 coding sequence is TGTGCCAGCAGTGAAGCAGGACATTTGAACACTGAAGCTTTCTTT.

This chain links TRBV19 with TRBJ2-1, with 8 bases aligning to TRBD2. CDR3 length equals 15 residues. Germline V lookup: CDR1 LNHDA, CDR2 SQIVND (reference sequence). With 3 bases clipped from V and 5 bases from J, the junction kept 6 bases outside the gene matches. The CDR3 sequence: CASSILLAGHNEQFF. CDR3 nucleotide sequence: TGTGCCAGTAGTATTTTATTAGCGGGGCACAATGAGCAGTTCTTC.

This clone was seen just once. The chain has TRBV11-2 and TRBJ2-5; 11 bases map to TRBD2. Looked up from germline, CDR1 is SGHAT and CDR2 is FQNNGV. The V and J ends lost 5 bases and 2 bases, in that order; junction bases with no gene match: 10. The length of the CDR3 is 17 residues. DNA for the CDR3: TGTGCCAGCAGCCCCGGGGGACTAGCGGATTTACAAGAGACCCAGTACTTC. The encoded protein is CASSPGGLADLQETQYF. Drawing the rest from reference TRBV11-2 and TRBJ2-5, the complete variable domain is EAGVAQSPRYKIIEKRQSVAFWCNPISGHATLYWYQQILGQGPKLLIQFQNNGVVDDSQLPKDRFSAERLKGVDSTLKIQPAKLEDSAVYLCASSPGGLADLQETQYFGPGTRLLVL.

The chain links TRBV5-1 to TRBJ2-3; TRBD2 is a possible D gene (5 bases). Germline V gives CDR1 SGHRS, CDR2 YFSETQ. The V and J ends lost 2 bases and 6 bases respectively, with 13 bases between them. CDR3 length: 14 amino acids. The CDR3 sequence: CASSLGLDTDTQYF. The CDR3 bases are TGCGCCAGCAGCTTAGGACTTGACACGGATACGCAGTATTTT. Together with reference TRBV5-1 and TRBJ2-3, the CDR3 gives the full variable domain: KAGVTQTPRYLIKTRGQQVTLSCSPISGHRSVSWYQQTPGQGLQFLFEYFSETQRNKGNFPGRFSGRQFSNSRSEMNVSTLELGDSALYLCASSLGLDTDTQYFGPGTRLTVL.

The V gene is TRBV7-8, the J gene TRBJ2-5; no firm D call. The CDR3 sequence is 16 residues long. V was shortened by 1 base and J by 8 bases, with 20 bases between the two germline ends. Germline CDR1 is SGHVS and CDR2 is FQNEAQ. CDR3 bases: TGTGCCAGCAGCTTAGTGAGCGAAGGAACAAGAGAAACCCAGTACTTC. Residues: CASSLVSEGTRETQYF. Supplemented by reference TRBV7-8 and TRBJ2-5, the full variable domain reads GAGVSQSPRYKVAKRGQDVALRCDPISGHVSLFWYQQALGQGPEFLTYFQNEAQLDKSGLPSDRFFAERPEGSVSTLKIQRTQQEDSAVYLCASSLVSEGTRETQYFGPGTRLLVL.

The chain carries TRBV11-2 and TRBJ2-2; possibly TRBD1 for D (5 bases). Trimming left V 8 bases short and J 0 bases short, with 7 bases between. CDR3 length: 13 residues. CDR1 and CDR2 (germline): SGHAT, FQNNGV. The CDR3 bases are TGTGCCAGCGAGGACACGAACACCGGGGAGCTGTTTTTT. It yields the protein CASEDTNTGELFF. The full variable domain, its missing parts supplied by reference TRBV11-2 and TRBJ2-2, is EAGVAQSPRYKIIEKRQSVAFWCNPISGHATLYWYQQILGQGPKLLIQFQNNGVVDDSQLPKDRFSAERLKGVDSTLKIQPAKLEDSAVYLCASEDTNTGELFFGEGSRLTVL.

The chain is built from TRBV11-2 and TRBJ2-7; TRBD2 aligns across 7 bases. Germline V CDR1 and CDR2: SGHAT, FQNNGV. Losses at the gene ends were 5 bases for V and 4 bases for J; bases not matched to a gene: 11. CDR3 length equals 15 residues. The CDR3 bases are TGTGCCAGCAGCCAGAGTGGGGGGGATCTTTACGAGCAGTACTTC. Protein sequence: CASSQSGGDLYEQYF.

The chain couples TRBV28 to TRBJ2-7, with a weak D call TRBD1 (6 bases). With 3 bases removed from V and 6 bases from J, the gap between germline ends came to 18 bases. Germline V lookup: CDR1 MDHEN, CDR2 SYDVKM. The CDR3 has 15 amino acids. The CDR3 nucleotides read TGTGCCAGCAGTTTCCCAGGGGCGTATGAAGGCGAGCAGTACTTC. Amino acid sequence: CASSFPGAYEGEQYF. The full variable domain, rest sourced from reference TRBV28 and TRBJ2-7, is DVKVTQSSRYLVKRTGEKVFLECVQDMDHENMFWYRQDPGLGLRLIYFSYDVKMKEKGDIPEGYSVSREKKERFSLILESASTNQTSMYLCASSFPGAYEGEQYFGPGTRLTVT.

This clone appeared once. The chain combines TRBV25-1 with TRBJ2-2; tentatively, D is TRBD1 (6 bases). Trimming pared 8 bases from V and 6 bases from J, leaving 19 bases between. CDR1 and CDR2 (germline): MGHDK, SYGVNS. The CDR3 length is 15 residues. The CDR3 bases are TGTGCCAGCGCTCTCTCAGGGGTATCAGCCGGGGAGCTGTTTTTT. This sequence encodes CASALSGVSAGELFF.

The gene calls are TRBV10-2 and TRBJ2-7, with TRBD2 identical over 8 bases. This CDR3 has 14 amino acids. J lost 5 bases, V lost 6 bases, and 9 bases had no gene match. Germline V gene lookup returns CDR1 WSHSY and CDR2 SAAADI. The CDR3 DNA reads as TGCGCCAGCAGAAGAGCGGGGGATGTGGACGAGCAGTACTTC. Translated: CASRRAGDVDEQYF.

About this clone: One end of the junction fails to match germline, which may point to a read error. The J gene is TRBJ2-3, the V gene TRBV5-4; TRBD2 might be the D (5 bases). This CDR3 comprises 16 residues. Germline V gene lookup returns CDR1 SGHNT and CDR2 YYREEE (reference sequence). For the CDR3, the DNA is TGTGCCACCAGCTCCTGGAACAGCGGTAACACAGATACGCAGTATTTT. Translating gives CATSSWNSGNTDTQYF.

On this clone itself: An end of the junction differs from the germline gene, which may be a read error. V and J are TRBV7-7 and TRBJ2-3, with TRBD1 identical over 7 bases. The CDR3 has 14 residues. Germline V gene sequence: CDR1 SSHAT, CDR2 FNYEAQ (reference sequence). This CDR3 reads CASSLRQGQDTQYF. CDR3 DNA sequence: TGTGCTAGCAGCCTTAGACAGGGCCAAGATACGCAGTATTTT.

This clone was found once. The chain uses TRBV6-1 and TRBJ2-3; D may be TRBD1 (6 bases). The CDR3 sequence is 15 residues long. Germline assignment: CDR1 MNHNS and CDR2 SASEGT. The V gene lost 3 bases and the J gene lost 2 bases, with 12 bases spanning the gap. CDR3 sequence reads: CASSEGKGHTDTQYF. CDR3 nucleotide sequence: TGTGCCAGCAGTGAGGGTAAGGGACACACAGATACGCAGTATTTT.

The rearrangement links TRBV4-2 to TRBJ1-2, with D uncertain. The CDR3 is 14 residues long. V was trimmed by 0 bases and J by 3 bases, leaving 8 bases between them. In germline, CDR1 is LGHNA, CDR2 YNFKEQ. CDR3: CASSQDMSDYGYTF. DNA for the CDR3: TGTGCCAGCAGCCAAGATATGTCGGACTATGGCTACACCTTC.

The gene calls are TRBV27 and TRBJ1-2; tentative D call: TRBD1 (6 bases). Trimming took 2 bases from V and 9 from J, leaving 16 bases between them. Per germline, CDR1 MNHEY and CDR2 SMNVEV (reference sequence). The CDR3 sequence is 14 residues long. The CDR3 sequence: CASSLGTTDRRYTF. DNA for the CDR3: TGTGCCAGCAGTTTAGGCACCACCGACAGGCGCTACACCTTC.

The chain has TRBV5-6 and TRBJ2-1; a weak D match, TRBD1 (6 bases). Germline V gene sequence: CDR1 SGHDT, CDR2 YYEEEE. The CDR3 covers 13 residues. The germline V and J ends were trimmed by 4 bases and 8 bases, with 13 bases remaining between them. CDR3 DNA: TGTGCCAGCAGCCCCCGACAGGTTTATGAGCAGTTCTTC. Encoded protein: CASSPRQVYEQFF.